The source of this T cell receptor (beta chain) is a study of blood T cell repertoires in COVID-19. In the study overall: Whether acute or convalescent, the COVID-19 samples came from the United States, Italy and Spain. Sources were T cells, B-cell-depleted T cells, or PBMCs; the material itself was cDNA or gDNA.

Germline V CDR1 and CDR2: MNHEY, SMNVEV (reference sequence). This CDR3 is 15 amino acids long. With 4 bases clipped from V and 1 base from J, the junction kept 3 bases outside the gene matches. Original handling: Reference gene primer amplification yielded estimated nucleated cell counts. Measured with immunoSEQ multiplex PCR; TCRdb has only the in-frame clones, and not every one. That table supplies the V and J calls and clone size; D and trimming were determined from the DNA. The table has under 200,000 clones, around four fifths seen once. The specimen was peripheral blood. This TCR was recovered from a man between 65 and 85 years old with acute or convalescent COVID-19. The chain uses TRBV27 and TRBJ2-3; TRBD2 matches at 9 bases. The CDR3 DNA follows: TGTGCCAGCAGTTGGGGCGGGAGGGGCACAGATACGCAGTATTTT. This gives the protein CASSWGGRGTDTQYF.